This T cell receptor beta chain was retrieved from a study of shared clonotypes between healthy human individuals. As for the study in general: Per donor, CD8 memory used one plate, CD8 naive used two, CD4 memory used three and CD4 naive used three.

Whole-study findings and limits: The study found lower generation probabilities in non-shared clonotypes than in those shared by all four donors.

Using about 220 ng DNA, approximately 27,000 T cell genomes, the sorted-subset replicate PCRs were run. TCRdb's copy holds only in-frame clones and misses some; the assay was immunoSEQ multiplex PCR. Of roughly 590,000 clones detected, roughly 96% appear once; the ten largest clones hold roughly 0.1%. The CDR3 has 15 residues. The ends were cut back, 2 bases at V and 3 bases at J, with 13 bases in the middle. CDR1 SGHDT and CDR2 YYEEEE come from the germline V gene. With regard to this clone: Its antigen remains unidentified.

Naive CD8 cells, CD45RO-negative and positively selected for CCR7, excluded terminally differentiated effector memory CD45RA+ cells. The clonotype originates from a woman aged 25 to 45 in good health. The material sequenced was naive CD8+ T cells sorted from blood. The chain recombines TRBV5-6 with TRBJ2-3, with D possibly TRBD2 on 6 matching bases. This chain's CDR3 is CASSLTGGPTDTQYF. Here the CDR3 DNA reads TGTGCCAGCAGCTTAACTGGAGGGCCGACAGATACGCAGTATTTT.